This TCR beta chain was captured by sequencing in a study of neurological immune-mediated disorders. The cDNA was synthesized by means of template-switch 5'RACE, which was carried out with 10-nucleotide random UMIs. TCRdb reprocessed the 5' RACE reads with MiXCR, giving one entry per CDR3 protein. The table records 50,000 to 70,000 distinct CDR3 sequences, about 13% of them present only once. Germline values: CDR1 SQVTM, CDR2 ANQGSEA. This CDR3 has 12 residues. The germline V and J ends were trimmed by 4 bases and 4 bases, with 10 bases remaining between them. This chain connects TRBV29-1 to TRBJ1-2; D perhaps matches TRBD1 (5 bases). The clonotype was recovered from a woman aged 55-70 years with HTLV-1-associated myelopathy (HAM/TSP). The material sequenced was PBMCs. In nucleotides, the CDR3 is TGCAGCGTTGGAGAGGGGTCCTATGGCTACACCTTC. Translated: CSVGEGSYGYTF.